This record covers a single T cell receptor (beta chain). The antigen remains unidentified. Researchers isolated CD4+ and CD8+ cells by positive magnetic bead selection and then checked their purity by flow cytometry. This specimen belongs to a study of somatic mutations in cytotoxic T cells in rheumatoid arthritis. On the study more broadly: Patients gave 30 ml EDTA peripheral blood immediately after diagnosis, prior to starting treatment. Whole-study results and caveats: Patients with rheumatoid arthritis did not differ significantly from age-matched healthy controls in CD8+ T-cell clonality. Within the rheumatoid arthritis patients, CD8+ clonality went up as age increased (Spearman r of about 0.52). The same was not true of the healthy controls.

Profiling relied on immunoSEQ multiplex PCR, and the TCRdb table lists in-frame clones only, not all of them. This table has more than 15,000 clones, roughly two thirds appearing once. Germline V lookup: CDR1 LNHDA, CDR2 SQIVND (reference sequence). The CDR3 totals 15 residues. V was cut by 7 bases and J by 6 bases, with 21 bases left in between. The receptor's source is an adult with rheumatoid arthritis. The chain recombines TRBV19 with TRBJ1-2; no clear D. The specimen was CD8+ T cells sorted from blood. CDR3 DNA: TGTGCCAGTACTTACGGCGAGCCGACAAGCGATGGCTACACCTTC. It specifies CASTYGEPTSDGYTF.